What follows are 24 T cell receptor beta chains derived from one specimen sequenced in a study of blood T cells in healthy people across ages. Together with a sample-barcoded 5' primer, a J-beta primer mix was included in a second PCR lasting about 6 to 11 cycles. TCRdb processed the 5' RACE reads anew with MiXCR; each CDR3 protein has one entry. Of more than 650,000 distinct CDR3 sequences listed, 20% to 25% were seen once; the top ten hold 22%. Sample: blood. Receptors were obtained from a man in his 70s in good health.

The chain joins TRBV2 to TRBJ2-3; possible D gene TRBD1, 6 bases. The length of the CDR3 is 13 residues. The V end lost 8 bases, the J end lost 2 bases, and 11 bases lay between the germline ends. CDR1 is SNHLY and CDR2 is FYNNEI in the germline V gene. The CDR3 sequence is CASEGGSTDTQYF. CDR3 DNA sequence: TGTGCCAGCGAAGGGGGATCCACAGATACGCAGTATTTT.

This chain links TRBV10-3 with TRBJ2-5, with D possibly TRBD1 on 5 matching bases. V gave up 5 bases and J gave up 2 bases, with 9 bases separating them. Germline V gene lookup returns CDR1 ENHRY and CDR2 SYGVKD. The CDR3 is 13 residues long. This CDR3 reads CAISSREQETQYF. CDR3 sequence (DNA): TGTGCCATCAGTTCCAGGGAACAAGAGACCCAGTACTTC.

In its sample, this clonotype was seen a few times. The chain employs TRBV11-3 and TRBJ2-7; D tentatively fits TRBD1 or TRBD2 (6 bases each). This CDR3 region has 14 residues. CDR1 and CDR2 from the germline V gene are SGHNT and YENEEA. V lost 5 bases and J 2 bases, leaving 13 bases between the germline ends. The CDR3: CASSPTGTPYEQYV. The CDR3 nucleotides read TGTGCCAGCAGCCCCACAGGGACTCCCTACGAGCAGTACGTC.

This chain links TRBV3-1 with TRBJ2-3, with 7 positions matching TRBD1. Germline values: CDR1 LGHDT, CDR2 YNNKEL (reference sequence). Trimming at V came to 0 bases and at J to 0 bases, leaving 3 bases not matched to a gene. The CDR3 consists of 16 residues. CDR3 nucleotides: TGTGCCAGCAGCCAAGAAGGGGGACAGAGCACAGATACGCAGTATTTT. This encodes CASSQEGGQSTDTQYF.

This clonotype appeared a few times. V and J are TRBV7-2 and TRBJ2-2; 8 bases match TRBD1. Germline assignment: CDR1 SGHTA and CDR2 FQGNSA. There are 17 residues in the CDR3. V shed 2 bases, J shed 2 bases, and the junction held 7 bases outside the gene matches. CDR3 nucleotides: TGTGCCAGCAGCTTATTTGGCGGACAGGGTAACACCGGGGAGCTGTTTTTT. Its protein is CASSLFGGQGNTGELFF.

This clonotype was found a few times. The chain is built from TRBV5-1 and TRBJ1-4; 10 positions agree with TRBD1. The CDR3 is 14 amino acids. After removal of 4 bases from V and 6 bases from J, the junction contained 3 bases not matched to a gene. Per the germline V gene, CDR1 is SGHRS and CDR2 is YFSETQ. CDR3 residues: CASSHGTGDEKLFF. CDR3 nucleotides: TGCGCCAGCAGCCACGGGACAGGGGATGAAAAACTGTTTTTT.

CDR3 sequence reads: CASSPLESGANVLTF. CDR3 DNA: TGTGCCAGCTCACCACTAGAGTCCGGGGCCAACGTCCTGACTTTC. The chain is built from TRBV18 and TRBJ2-6, with no clear D. V lost 1 base to trimming and J lost 4 bases, with 8 bases between them. The CDR3 has 15 residues. The germline V gene has CDR1 KGHSH and CDR2 LQKENI.

The gene calls are TRBV21-1 and TRBJ2-7; the D call of TRBD1 is as the table states it, not checked on the DNA. TRBV21-1 is given as a pseudogene. The CDR3 has 12 amino acids. The CDR3 DNA follows: TGTGCCAGCAGCAAGCCCGGGACAGGGAAGGACTTC. Amino acid sequence: CASSKPGTGKDF.

This chain connects TRBV27 to TRBJ1-1, with 9 bases fitting TRBD1. The CDR3 is 15 amino acids. The germline CDR1 and CDR2 sequences are MNHEY and SMNVEV (reference sequence). With V trimmed by 6 bases and J by 1 base, 6 bases remained unmatched. The CDR3 coding sequence is TGTGCCAGCAGAAATACAGGGGGCAAGAACACTGAAGCTTTCTTT. Its protein product is CASRNTGGKNTEAFF.

This clonotype appeared a few times. The genes are TRBV12-3 or TRBV12-4 and TRBJ1-2; tentatively, D is TRBD1 (5 bases). V lost 3 bases and J 7 bases, leaving 12 bases between the germline ends. The CDR3 is 13 amino acids. CDR3: CASSFPGFSGYTF. The CDR3 DNA sequence: TGTGCCAGCAGTTTCCCAGGGTTTAGTGGCTACACCTTC.

The V and J genes are TRBV7-9 and TRBJ2-1, with TRBD1 matching 9 bases. CDR1 and CDR2 from the germline V gene are SEHNR and FQNEAQ (reference sequence). J gave up 4 bases and V 5 bases, and 6 bases lay outside the gene matches. The length of the CDR3 is 15 residues. CDR3 coding DNA: TGTGCCAGCAGCAATCCGGGACAGGGATACAATGAGCAGTTCTTC. Protein: CASSNPGQGYNEQFF.

This clonotype was counted between two and nine times. This chain links TRBV18 with TRBJ1-2; 7 bases map to TRBD1. CDR3 length equals 14 residues. Germline V gene lookup returns CDR1 KGHSH and CDR2 LQKENI. J gave up 6 bases and V 4 bases, and 8 bases lay outside the gene matches. As DNA, the CDR3 is TGTGCCAGCTCACTCTCCATAGGGACAGATGGCTACACCTTC. Its protein is CASSLSIGTDGYTF.

This clonotype was detected ten times or more. The chain is built from TRBV5-1 and TRBJ2-5, with 8 bases identical to TRBD2. V dropped 7 bases and J dropped 3; count of bases not matched to a gene: 11. CDR3 length: 15 amino acids. Germline-derived CDR1 and CDR2 are SGHRS and YFSETQ. CDR3 protein: CASAELGLDKETQYF. Written as DNA, the CDR3 is TGCGCCAGCGCTGAATTGGGACTAGATAAAGAGACCCAGTACTTC.

The chain employs TRBV29-1 and TRBJ1-1, with D hard to call. Germline lookup yields CDR1 SQVTM and CDR2 ANQGSEA. The CDR3 runs to 12 residues. V shed 3 bases and J shed 10 bases, with 15 bases lying between them. The CDR3 is CSVEQAYRVAFF. The CDR3 DNA sequence: TGCAGCGTTGAGCAGGCCTATCGAGTAGCTTTCTTT. The full variable domain, with the rest looked up from reference TRBV29-1 and TRBJ1-1, is SAVISQKPSRDICQRGTSLTIQCQVDSQVTMMFWYRQQPGQSLTLIATANQGSEATYESGFVIDKFPISRPNLTFSTLTVSNMSPEDSSIYLCSVEQAYRVAFFGQGTRLTVV.

This clonotype was recorded a few times. The genes are TRBV29-1 and TRBJ1-4, with D maybe TRBD1 (6 bases). V lost 6 bases, J lost 7 bases, and 15 bases lay in between. CDR3 length: 13 amino acids. The germline gives CDR1 SQVTM, CDR2 ANQGSEA. The CDR3 DNA follows: TGCAGCGTCGGCGAGGGGGGAGGTGAAAAACTGTTTTTT. This gives the protein CSVGEGGGEKLFF.

Remarks on this clonotype: No conserved phenylalanine or tryptophan ends this CDR3, so it is likely a read error. The rearrangement joins TRBV2 to TRBJ2-4; D gene uncertain. The germline gives CDR1 SNHLY, CDR2 FYNNEI. Between the trimmed V and J ends, which lost 3 bases and 0 bases, there was a span of 6 bases. The CDR3 is 14 residues long. As DNA, the CDR3 is TGTGCCAGCAGTGACGCGTTAGCCAAAAACATTCAGTACCTC. This codes for CASSDALAKNIQYL.

The V gene is TRBV6-5, the J gene TRBJ2-7; 10 bases fit TRBD2. The DNA end is a closer match to TRBJ2-5, so the J assignment may be wrong. In germline, CDR1 is MNHEY, CDR2 SVGAGI. This CDR3 is 17 amino acids long. CDR3 amino acids: CASSFNAGLAHQETQYF. CDR3 nucleotide sequence: TGTGCCAGCAGTTTCAACGCGGGACTAGCGCACCAAGAGACCCAGTACTTC.

This clonotype was found a few times. J is TRBJ2-3 and V is TRBV6-6, with D perhaps TRBD1 or TRBD2 (5 bases each). Germline CDR1 MNHNY, CDR2 SVGAGI (reference sequence). V lost 4 bases to trimming and J lost 3 bases, with 17 bases between them. CDR3 length equals 16 residues. The CDR3 region is CASSSWDARGTDTQYF. CDR3 DNA sequence: TGTGCCAGCAGTTCCTGGGACGCTAGGGGAACAGATACGCAGTATTTT.

The chain joins TRBV5-1 to TRBJ2-4, with 12 bases identical to TRBD2. The germline V gene encodes CDR1 SGHRS and CDR2 YFSETQ. V shed 1 base, J shed 9 bases, and the junction held 11 bases outside the gene matches. There are 17 residues in the CDR3. For the CDR3, the DNA is TGCGCCAGCAGCTTGAGGGCTAGCGGGGGGGCCTCGGCCATTCAGTACTTC. This sequence encodes CASSLRASGGASAIQYF.

In its sample, this clonotype was seen a few times. The J gene is TRBJ2-1, the V gene TRBV27, with TRBD2 matching over 8 bases. J gave up 8 bases and V 6 bases, and 3 bases lay outside the gene matches. CDR1 and CDR2 from the germline V gene are MNHEY and SMNVEV (reference sequence). This CDR3 has 12 residues. The chain's CDR3 is CASRGLAHEQFF. The CDR3 nucleotides are TGTGCCAGCAGAGGACTAGCCCATGAGCAGTTCTTC.

This clonotype was counted only a few times. The chain has TRBV7-8 and TRBJ2-1, with D possibly matching TRBD1 (6 bases). Trimming took off 3 bases at V and 2 bases at J, with 11 bases between the two ends. CDR1 and CDR2 from the germline V gene are SGHVS and FQNEAQ. The CDR3 runs 15 residues. The CDR3 DNA follows: TGTGCCAGCAGCTTCGACAGGCAGACCTACAATGAGCAGTTCTTC. It is translated as CASSFDRQTYNEQFF. The complete variable domain, with remaining parts taken from reference TRBV7-8 and TRBJ2-1, reads GAGVSQSPRYKVAKRGQDVALRCDPISGHVSLFWYQQALGQGPEFLTYFQNEAQLDKSGLPSDRFFAERPEGSVSTLKIQRTQQEDSAVYLCASSFDRQTYNEQFFGPGTRLTVL.

The CDR3 DNA is TGCACGACCCCGGGACAGGGGTTTAGTGAAGCTTTCTTT. It specifies CTTPGQGFSEAFF. This rearrangement joins TRBV20-1 to TRBJ1-1; 10 nucleotides line up with TRBD1. Germline V gives CDR1 DFQATT, CDR2 SNEGSKA (reference sequence). The CDR3 runs 13 residues.

The chain is built from TRBV28 and TRBJ1-4; D is possibly TRBD1 (5 bases). Trimming took 7 bases from V and 10 from J, leaving 19 bases between them. The CDR3 length is 14 residues. CDR1 and CDR2 from the germline V gene are MDHEN and SYDVKM. CDR3 amino acids: CASTKSKGAGKLFF. For the CDR3, the DNA is TGTGCCAGCACAAAATCCAAAGGGGCCGGAAAACTGTTTTTT.

The V and J genes are TRBV6-2 or TRBV6-3 and TRBJ1-1, with D tentatively TRBD1 (5 bases). Per germline, CDR1 MNHEY and CDR2 SVGEGT. This CDR3 contains 14 residues. The V end lost 2 bases, the J end lost 1 base, and 8 bases lay between the germline ends. The CDR3 reads CASSYGGWNTEAFF. CDR3 bases: TGTGCCAGCAGTTACGGGGGTTGGAACACTGAAGCTTTCTTT.